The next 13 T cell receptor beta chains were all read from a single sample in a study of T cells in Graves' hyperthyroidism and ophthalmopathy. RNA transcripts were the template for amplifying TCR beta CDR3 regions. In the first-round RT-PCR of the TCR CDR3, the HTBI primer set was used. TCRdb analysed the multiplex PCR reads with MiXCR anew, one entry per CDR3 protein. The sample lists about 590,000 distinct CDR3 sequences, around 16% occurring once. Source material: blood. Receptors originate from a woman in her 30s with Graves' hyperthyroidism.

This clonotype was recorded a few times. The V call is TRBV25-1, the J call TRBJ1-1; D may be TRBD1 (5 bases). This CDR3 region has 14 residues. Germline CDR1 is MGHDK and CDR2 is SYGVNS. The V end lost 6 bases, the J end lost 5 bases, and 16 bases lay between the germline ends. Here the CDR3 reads CASSRRGEGTEAFF. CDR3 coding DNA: TGTGCCAGCAGCCGACGAGGGGAGGGGACTGAAGCTTTCTTT.

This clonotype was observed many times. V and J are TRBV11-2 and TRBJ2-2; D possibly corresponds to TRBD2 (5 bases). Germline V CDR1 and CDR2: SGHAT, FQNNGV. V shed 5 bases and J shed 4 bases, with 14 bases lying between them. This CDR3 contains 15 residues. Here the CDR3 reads CASSVFSAGTGELFF. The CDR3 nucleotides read TGTGCCAGCAGCGTATTCTCGGCGGGCACCGGGGAGCTGTTTTTT.

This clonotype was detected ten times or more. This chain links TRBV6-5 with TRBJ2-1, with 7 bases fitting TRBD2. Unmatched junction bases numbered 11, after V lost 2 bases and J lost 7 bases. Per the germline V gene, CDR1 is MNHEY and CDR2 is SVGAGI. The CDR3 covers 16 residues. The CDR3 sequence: CASSYSGGAGENEQFF. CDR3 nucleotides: TGTGCCAGCAGTTACAGTGGTGGGGCGGGGGAGAATGAGCAGTTCTTC.

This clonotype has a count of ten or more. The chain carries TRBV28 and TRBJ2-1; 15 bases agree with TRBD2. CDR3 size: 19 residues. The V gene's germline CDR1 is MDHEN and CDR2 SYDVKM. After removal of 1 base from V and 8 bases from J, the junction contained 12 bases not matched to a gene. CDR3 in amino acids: CASSLYDGLAGGLSDEQFF. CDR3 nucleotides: TGTGCCAGCAGTTTATATGACGGACTAGCGGGAGGGCTGTCGGATGAGCAGTTCTTC.

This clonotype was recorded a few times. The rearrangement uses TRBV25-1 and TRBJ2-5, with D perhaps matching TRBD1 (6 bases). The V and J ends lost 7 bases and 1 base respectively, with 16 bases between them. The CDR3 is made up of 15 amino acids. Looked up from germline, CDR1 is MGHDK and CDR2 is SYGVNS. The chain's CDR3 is CASTPDSVIQETQYF. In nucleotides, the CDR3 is TGTGCCAGCACCCCGGACAGTGTCATCCAAGAGACCCAGTACTTC.

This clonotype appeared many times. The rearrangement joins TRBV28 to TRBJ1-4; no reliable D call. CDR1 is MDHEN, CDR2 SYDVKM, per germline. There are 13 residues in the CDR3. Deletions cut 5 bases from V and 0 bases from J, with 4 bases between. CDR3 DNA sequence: TGTGCCAGCAGTACTGCAACTAATGAAAAACTGTTTTTT. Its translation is CASSTATNEKLFF.

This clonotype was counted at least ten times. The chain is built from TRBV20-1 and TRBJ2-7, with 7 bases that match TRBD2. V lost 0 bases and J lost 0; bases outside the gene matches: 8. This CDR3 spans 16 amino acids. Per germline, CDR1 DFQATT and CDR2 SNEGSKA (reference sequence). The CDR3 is CSARDGGDRSSYEQYF. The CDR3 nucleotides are TGCAGTGCTAGAGATGGGGGGGACCGGAGCTCCTACGAGCAGTACTTC.

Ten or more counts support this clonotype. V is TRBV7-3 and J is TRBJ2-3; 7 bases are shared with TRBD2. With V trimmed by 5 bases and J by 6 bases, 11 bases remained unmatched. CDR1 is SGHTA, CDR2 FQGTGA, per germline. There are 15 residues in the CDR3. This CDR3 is CASSPPGSGADTQYF. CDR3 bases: TGTGCCAGCAGCCCCCCGGGGAGCGGGGCGGATACGCAGTATTTT.

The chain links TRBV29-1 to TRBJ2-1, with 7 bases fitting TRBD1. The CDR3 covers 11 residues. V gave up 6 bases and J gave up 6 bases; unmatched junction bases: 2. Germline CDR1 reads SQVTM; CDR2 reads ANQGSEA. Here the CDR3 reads CSVNRGNEQFF. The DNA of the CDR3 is TGCAGCGTGAACAGGGGCAATGAGCAGTTCTTC.

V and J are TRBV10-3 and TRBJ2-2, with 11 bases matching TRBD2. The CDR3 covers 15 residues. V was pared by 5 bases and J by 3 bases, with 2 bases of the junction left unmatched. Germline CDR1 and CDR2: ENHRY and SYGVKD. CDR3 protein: CAISLAGGYTGELFF. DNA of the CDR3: TGTGCCATCAGTTTAGCGGGAGGGTACACCGGGGAGCTGTTTTTT.

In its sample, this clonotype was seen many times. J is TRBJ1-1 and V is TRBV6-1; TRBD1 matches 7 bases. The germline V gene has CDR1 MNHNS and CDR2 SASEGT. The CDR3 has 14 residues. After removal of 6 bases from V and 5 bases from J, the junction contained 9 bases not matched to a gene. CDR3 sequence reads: CASRHRGEVTEAFF. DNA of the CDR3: TGTGCCAGCAGGCACAGGGGAGAGGTAACTGAAGCTTTCTTT.

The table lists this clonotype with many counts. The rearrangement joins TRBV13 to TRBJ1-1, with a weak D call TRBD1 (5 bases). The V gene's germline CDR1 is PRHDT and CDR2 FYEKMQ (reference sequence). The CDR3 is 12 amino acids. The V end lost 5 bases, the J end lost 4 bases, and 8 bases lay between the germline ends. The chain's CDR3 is CASSQGFTEAFF. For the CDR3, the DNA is TGTGCCAGCAGCCAGGGATTCACTGAAGCTTTCTTT.

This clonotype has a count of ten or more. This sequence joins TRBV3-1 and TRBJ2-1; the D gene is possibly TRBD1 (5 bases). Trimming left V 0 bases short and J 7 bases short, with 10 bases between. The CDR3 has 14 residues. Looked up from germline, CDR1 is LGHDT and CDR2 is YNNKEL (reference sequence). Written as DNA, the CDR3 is TGTGCCAGCAGCCAAGAATCGACAGCTAATGAGCAGTTCTTC. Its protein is CASSQESTANEQFF.